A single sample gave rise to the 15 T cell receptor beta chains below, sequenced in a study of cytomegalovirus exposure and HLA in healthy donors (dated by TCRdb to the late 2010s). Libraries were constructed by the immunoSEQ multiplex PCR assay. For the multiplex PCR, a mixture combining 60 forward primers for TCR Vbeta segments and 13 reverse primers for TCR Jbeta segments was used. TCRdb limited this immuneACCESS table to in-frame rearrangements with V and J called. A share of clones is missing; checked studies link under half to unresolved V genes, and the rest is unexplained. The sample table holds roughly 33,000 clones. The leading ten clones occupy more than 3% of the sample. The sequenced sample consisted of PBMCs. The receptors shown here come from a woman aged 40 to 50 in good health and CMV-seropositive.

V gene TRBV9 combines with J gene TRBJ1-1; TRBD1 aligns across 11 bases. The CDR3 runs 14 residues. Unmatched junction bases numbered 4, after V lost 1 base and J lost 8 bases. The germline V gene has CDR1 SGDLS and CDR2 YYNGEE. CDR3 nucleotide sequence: TGTGCCAGCAGCGTAACCGGGACAGGGGGAGAAGCTTTCTTT. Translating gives CASSVTGTGGEAFF.

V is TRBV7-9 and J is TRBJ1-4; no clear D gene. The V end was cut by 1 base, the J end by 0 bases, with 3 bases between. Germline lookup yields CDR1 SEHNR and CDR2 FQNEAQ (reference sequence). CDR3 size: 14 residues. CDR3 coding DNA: TGTGCCAGCAGCTTAGACACAACTAATGAAAAACTGTTTTTT. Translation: CASSLDTTNEKLFF.

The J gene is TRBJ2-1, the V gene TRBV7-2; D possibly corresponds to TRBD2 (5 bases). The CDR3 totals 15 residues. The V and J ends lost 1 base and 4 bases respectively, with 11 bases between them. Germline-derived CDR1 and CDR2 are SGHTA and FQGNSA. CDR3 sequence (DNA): TGTGCCAGCAGCTTAGGCAGCGGTACGTACAATGAGCAGTTCTTC. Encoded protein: CASSLGSGTYNEQFF.

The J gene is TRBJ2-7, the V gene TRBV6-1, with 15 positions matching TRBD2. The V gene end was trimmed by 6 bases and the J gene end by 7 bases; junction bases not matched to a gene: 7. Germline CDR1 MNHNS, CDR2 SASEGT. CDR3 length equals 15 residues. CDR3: CASRRTSGRAGEQYF. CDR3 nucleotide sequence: TGTGCCAGCAGGAGGACTAGCGGGAGGGCTGGTGAGCAGTACTTC.

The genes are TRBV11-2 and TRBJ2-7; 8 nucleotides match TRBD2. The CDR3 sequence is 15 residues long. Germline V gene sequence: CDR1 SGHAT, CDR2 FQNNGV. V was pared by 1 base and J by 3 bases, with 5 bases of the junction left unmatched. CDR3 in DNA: TGTGCCAGCAGCTTAGGGACTAGCTGGGGCTACGAGCAGTACTTC. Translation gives CASSLGTSWGYEQYF.

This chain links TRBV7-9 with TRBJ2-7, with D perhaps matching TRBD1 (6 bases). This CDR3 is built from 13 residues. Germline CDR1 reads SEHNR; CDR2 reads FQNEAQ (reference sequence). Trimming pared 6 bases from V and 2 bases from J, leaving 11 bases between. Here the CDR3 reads CASRAGETYEQYF. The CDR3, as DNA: TGTGCCAGCAGGGCAGGGGAGACCTACGAGCAGTACTTC. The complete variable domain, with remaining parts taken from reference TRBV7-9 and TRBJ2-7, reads DTGVSQNPRHKITKRGQNVTFRCDPISEHNRLYWYRQTLGQGPEFLTYFQNEAQLEKSRLLSDRFSAERPKGSFSTLEIQRTEQGDSAMYLCASRAGETYEQYFGPGTRLTVT.

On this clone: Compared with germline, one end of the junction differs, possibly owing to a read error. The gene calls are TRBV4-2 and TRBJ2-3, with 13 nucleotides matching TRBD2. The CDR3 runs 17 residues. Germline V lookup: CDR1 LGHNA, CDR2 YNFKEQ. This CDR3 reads CASSLRLAGGRADKQYF. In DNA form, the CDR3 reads TGTGCCAGCAGCCTCCGACTAGCGGGAGGTAGGGCAGATAAGCAGTATTTT.

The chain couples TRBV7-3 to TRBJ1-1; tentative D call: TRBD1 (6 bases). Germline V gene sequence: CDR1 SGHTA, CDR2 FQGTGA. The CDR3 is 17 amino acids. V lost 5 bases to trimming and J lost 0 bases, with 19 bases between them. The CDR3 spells CASSQQPLQGMNTEAFF. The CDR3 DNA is TGTGCCAGCAGCCAACAACCATTACAGGGCATGAACACTGAAGCTTTCTTT. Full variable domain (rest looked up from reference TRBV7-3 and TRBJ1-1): GAGVSQTPSNKVTEKGKYVELRCDPISGHTALYWYRQSLGQGPEFLIYFQGTGAADDSGLPNDRFFAVRPEGSVSTLKIQRTERGDSAVYLCASSQQPLQGMNTEAFFGQGTRLTVV.

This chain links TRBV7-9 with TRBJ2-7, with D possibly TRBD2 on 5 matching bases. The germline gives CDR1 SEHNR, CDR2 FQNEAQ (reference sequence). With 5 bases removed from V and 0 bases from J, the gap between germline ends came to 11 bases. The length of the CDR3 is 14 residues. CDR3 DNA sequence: TGTGCCAGCAGCGAAAAGCGGTCCTCCTACGAGCAGTACTTC. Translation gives CASSEKRSSYEQYF.

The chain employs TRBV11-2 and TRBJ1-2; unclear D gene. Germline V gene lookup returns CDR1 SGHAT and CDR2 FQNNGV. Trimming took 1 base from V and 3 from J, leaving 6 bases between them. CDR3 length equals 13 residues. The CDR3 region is CASSLGTDYGYTF. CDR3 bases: TGTGCCAGCAGCTTAGGTACGGACTATGGCTACACCTTC.

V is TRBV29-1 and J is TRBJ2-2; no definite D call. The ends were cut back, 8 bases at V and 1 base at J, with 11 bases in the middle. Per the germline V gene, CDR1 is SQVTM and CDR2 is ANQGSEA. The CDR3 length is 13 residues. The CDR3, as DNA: TGCAGCATTGGAGCCGGGAACACCGGGGAGCTGTTTTTT. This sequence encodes CSIGAGNTGELFF.

The CDR3 sequence: CASSPGQGKGYGYTF. For the CDR3, the DNA is TGTGCCAGCTCACCCGGACAGGGGAAGGGGTATGGCTACACCTTC. V is TRBV18 and J is TRBJ1-2; 9 bases agree with TRBD1. There are 15 residues in the CDR3. The V and J ends lost 3 bases and 5 bases, in that order; junction bases with no gene match: 7. Germline assignment: CDR1 KGHSH and CDR2 LQKENI.

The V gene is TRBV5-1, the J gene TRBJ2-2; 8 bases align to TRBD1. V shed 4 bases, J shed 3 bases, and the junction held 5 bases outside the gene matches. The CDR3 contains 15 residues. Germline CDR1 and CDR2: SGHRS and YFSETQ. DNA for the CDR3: TGCGCCAGCAGCGCCTCAGGGGGCGACACCGGGGAGCTGTTTTTT. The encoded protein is CASSASGGDTGELFF.

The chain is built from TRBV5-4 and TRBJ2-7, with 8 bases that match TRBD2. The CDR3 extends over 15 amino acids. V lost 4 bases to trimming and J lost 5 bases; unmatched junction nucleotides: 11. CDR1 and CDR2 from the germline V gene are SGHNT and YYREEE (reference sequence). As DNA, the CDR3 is TGTGCCAGCAGCCCAACTGGACTAGCTCAAGACGAGCAGTACTTC. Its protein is CASSPTGLAQDEQYF.

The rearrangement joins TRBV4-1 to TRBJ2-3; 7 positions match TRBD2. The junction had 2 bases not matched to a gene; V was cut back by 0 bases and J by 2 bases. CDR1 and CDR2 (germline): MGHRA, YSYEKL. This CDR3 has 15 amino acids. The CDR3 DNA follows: TGCGCCAGCAGCCAAGATCGGGGGGTCACAGATACGCAGTATTTT. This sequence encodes CASSQDRGVTDTQYF.